These T cell receptor beta chains were read from a single sample in a study of T cell responses to AZD1222 COVID-19 vaccine. The table came from immunoSEQ multiplex PCR; TCRdb's copy has only in-frame clones and leaves some out. The data show 110,000 or so clones, roughly 88% seen once. Sample: peripheral blood, taken 28 days after the second AZD1222 dose. These receptors came from an adult who received the AZD1222 COVID-19 vaccine. Each CDR3 is given with its conserved first and last residue. Fields, in order: J gene, V gene, clone size, D gene, CDR3 DNA, CDR3 protein. A D gene is named only where the DNA matches it firmly. Size is omitted from some rows. Given values are once, few, many or a class for expanded clones.

J gene: TRBJ1-1; V gene: TRBV4-1; clone size: NA; D gene: NA; CDR3 DNA: TGCGCCAGCAGCGATGGGGTCACTGAAGCTTTCTTT; CDR3 protein: CASSDGVTEAFF
J gene: TRBJ2-3; V gene: TRBV7-2; clone size: NA; D gene: TRBD2; CDR3 DNA: TGTGCCAGCAGCTTAGTGTCTGCGGGGGAAGATACGCAGTATTTT; CDR3 protein: CASSLVSAGEDTQYF
J gene: TRBJ2-5; V gene: TRBV27; clone size: NA; D gene: TRBD2; CDR3 DNA: TGTGCCAGCAGTTTATCTCGAGCGGGGGGGCAAGAGACCCAGTACTTC; CDR3 protein: CASSLSRAGGQETQYF
J gene: TRBJ1-2; V gene: TRBV9; clone size: NA; D gene: TRBD1; CDR3 DNA: TGTGCCAGCAGCCGAGCAGGGGGACTGACTAACTATGGCTACACCTTC; CDR3 protein: CASSRAGGLTNYGYTF
J gene: TRBJ1-4; V gene: TRBV7-2; clone size: NA; D gene: NA; CDR3 DNA: TGTGCCAGCAGCTTAGAGGGCCCCACAACTAATGAAAAACTGTTTTTT; CDR3 protein: CASSLEGPTTNEKLFF
J gene: TRBJ1-3; V gene: TRBV7-8; clone size: NA; D gene: NA; CDR3 DNA: TGTGCCAGCAGCCTCGGGACATCGTCTGGAAACACCATATATTTT; CDR3 protein: CASSLGTSSGNTIYF
J gene: TRBJ2-5; V gene: TRBV6-1; clone size: NA; D gene: NA; CDR3 DNA: TGTGCCAGCAGTGAAAAACCGGGACCGCGCGGGACCCAGTACTTC; CDR3 protein: CASSEKPGPRGTQYF
J gene: TRBJ2-1; V gene: TRBV19; clone size: few; D gene: NA; CDR3 DNA: TGTGCCAGTAGTATAACATACCGGCCGGACAATGAGCAGTTCTTC; CDR3 protein: CASSITYRPDNEQFF
J gene: TRBJ2-7; V gene: TRBV4-3; clone size: NA; D gene: NA; CDR3 DNA: TGCGCCAGCAGCCAAGAGTATAGAGGAGCACCCGAGCAGTACTTC; CDR3 protein: CASSQEYRGAPEQYF
J gene: TRBJ1-2; V gene: TRBV4-1; clone size: NA; D gene: TRBD1; CDR3 DNA: TGCGCCAGCAGCCAGCTACAGGGGACCCATGGCTACACCTTC; CDR3 protein: CASSQLQGTHGYTF
J gene: TRBJ1-2; V gene: TRBV4-2; clone size: NA; D gene: NA; CDR3 DNA: TGTGCCAGCAGCCAAGATAGGAGGCTACCCGAGTATGGCTACACCTTC; CDR3 protein: CASSQDRRLPEYGYTF
J gene: TRBJ1-1; V gene: TRBV6-5; clone size: NA; D gene: NA; CDR3 DNA: TGTGCCAGCAGTTACGGGCAGATGAACACTGAAGCTTTCTTT; CDR3 protein: CASSYGQMNTEAFF
J gene: TRBJ1-2; V gene: TRBV7-8; clone size: once; D gene: NA; CDR3 DNA: TGTGCCAGCAGCTTAAGGACCGTTGGCTATGGCTACACCTTC; CDR3 protein: CASSLRTVGYGYTF
J gene: TRBJ2-1; V gene: TRBV11-2; clone size: NA; D gene: NA; CDR3 DNA: TGTGCCAGCAGCTTAGAGGAGTTGGAGCAGTTCTTC; CDR3 protein: CASSLEELEQFF
J gene: TRBJ1-1; V gene: TRBV14; clone size: NA; D gene: NA; CDR3 DNA: TGTGCCAGCAGCCAAGGACCGAACACTGAAGCTTTCTTT; CDR3 protein: CASSQGPNTEAFF
J gene: TRBJ2-7; V gene: TRBV6-2/TRBV6-3; clone size: NA; D gene: NA; CDR3 DNA: TGTGCCAGCAGTTACTCGAGCTACGAGCAGTACTTC; CDR3 protein: CASSYSSYEQYF
J gene: TRBJ2-5; V gene: TRBV7-2; clone size: NA; D gene: TRBD2; CDR3 DNA: TGTGCCAGCAGCCTGGGTTGGGGAGGGGAAGAGACCCAGTACTTC; CDR3 protein: CASSLGWGGEETQYF
J gene: TRBJ2-1; V gene: TRBV11-2; clone size: NA; D gene: TRBD1; CDR3 DNA: TGTGCCAGCGGGACAGCCAACAATGAGCAGTTCTTC; CDR3 protein: CASGTANNEQFF
J gene: TRBJ1-6; V gene: TRBV9; clone size: NA; D gene: TRBD1; CDR3 DNA: TGTGCCAGCAGCGTTGGAGGGCAGGGGGCAGGGTCACCCCTCCACTTT; CDR3 protein: CASSVGGQGAGSPLHF
J gene: TRBJ2-7; V gene: TRBV9; clone size: NA; D gene: TRBD1; CDR3 DNA: TGTGCCAGCAGTGAGGACGATGGGACAGCCTACGAGCAGTACTTC; CDR3 protein: CASSEDDGTAYEQYF
J gene: TRBJ1-1; V gene: TRBV12-3/TRBV12-4; clone size: NA; D gene: NA; CDR3 DNA: TGTGCCAGCAGTAGGTCAGAAGAAGCTTTCTTT; CDR3 protein: CASSRSEEAFF
J gene: TRBJ1-3; V gene: TRBV4-2; clone size: NA; D gene: NA; CDR3 DNA: TGTGCCAGCAGCCAGGGGGCAGCAGGAAACACCATATATTTT; CDR3 protein: CASSQGAAGNTIYF
J gene: TRBJ1-1; V gene: TRBV4-2; clone size: NA; D gene: NA; CDR3 DNA: TGTGCCAGCAGAGATATGGGAAACACTGAAGCTTTCTTT; CDR3 protein: CASRDMGNTEAFF
J gene: TRBJ2-7; V gene: TRBV28; clone size: NA; D gene: TRBD2; CDR3 DNA: TGTGCCAGCAGTTTATCGGGGGGGGTTTACGAGCAGTACTTC; CDR3 protein: CASSLSGGVYEQYF
J gene: TRBJ1-1; V gene: TRBV6-5; clone size: NA; D gene: NA; CDR3 DNA: TGTGCCAGCAGACGAAAGACAGTTAACACTGAAGCTTTCTTT; CDR3 protein: CASRRKTVNTEAFF
J gene: TRBJ1-2; V gene: TRBV28; clone size: NA; D gene: NA; CDR3 DNA: TGTGCCAGCAGGTTAGACACTGTTGGCTACACCTTC; CDR3 protein: CASRLDTVGYTF
J gene: TRBJ2-3; V gene: TRBV29-1; clone size: NA; D gene: NA; CDR3 DNA: TGCAGCGTTGAAGGGGCTAGCACAGATACGCAGTATTTT; CDR3 protein: CSVEGASTDTQYF
J gene: TRBJ1-5; V gene: TRBV27; clone size: NA; D gene: NA; CDR3 DNA: TGTGCCAGCAGTTACCGACAGCAATCGAATCAGCCCCAGCATTTT; CDR3 protein: CASSYRQQSNQPQHF
J gene: TRBJ2-6; V gene: TRBV15; clone size: NA; D gene: NA; CDR3 DNA: TGTGCCACCAGCAGAGATCAGGCGTCTGGGGCCAACGTCCTGACTTTC; CDR3 protein: CATSRDQASGANVLTF
J gene: TRBJ1-3; V gene: TRBV7-2; clone size: few; D gene: NA; CDR3 DNA: TGTGCCAGCAGCCTTTTTCCGGGAGTCTCTGGAAACACCATATATTTT; CDR3 protein: CASSLFPGVSGNTIYF
J gene: TRBJ1-5; V gene: TRBV12-1; clone size: NA; D gene: NA; CDR3 DNA: TGTGCCAGCAGCTTTGAGACGGGCAATCAGCCCCAGCATTTT; CDR3 protein: CASSFETGNQPQHF
J gene: TRBJ2-1; V gene: TRBV19; clone size: NA; D gene: TRBD1; CDR3 DNA: TGTGCCAGTAGTAAAAACTCGGGACAGGGGGCCTATGAGCAGTTCTTC; CDR3 protein: CASSKNSGQGAYEQFF
J gene: TRBJ2-5; V gene: TRBV7-6; clone size: NA; D gene: NA; CDR3 DNA: TGTGCCAGCAGCTTAGTCGGAGGTTACCAAGAGACCCAGTACTTC; CDR3 protein: CASSLVGGYQETQYF
J gene: TRBJ1-2; V gene: TRBV7-2; clone size: NA; D gene: NA; CDR3 DNA: TGTGCCAGCAGCTTAGTCCCTTCTGGTGGCTACACCTTC; CDR3 protein: CASSLVPSGGYTF
J gene: TRBJ1-2; V gene: TRBV12-3/TRBV12-4; clone size: NA; D gene: NA; CDR3 DNA: TGTGCCAGCAGTTTAACAGGCCTCTTGGGCTACACCTTC; CDR3 protein: CASSLTGLLGYTF
J gene: TRBJ2-1; V gene: TRBV10-3; clone size: NA; D gene: NA; CDR3 DNA: TGTGCCATCAGTGAGTCCCCAAGCTCCTACAATGAGCAGTTCTTC; CDR3 protein: CAISESPSSYNEQFF
J gene: TRBJ2-5; V gene: TRBV5-1; clone size: NA; D gene: NA; CDR3 DNA: TGCGCCAGCAGCTTTGGAGGGGGCGCGGGCCAAGAGACCCAGTACTTC; CDR3 protein: CASSFGGGAGQETQYF
J gene: TRBJ2-5; V gene: TRBV4-3; clone size: NA; D gene: NA; CDR3 DNA: TGCGCCAGCGCCAATCAGGTGTCGGGGTCGGGGACCCAGTACTTC; CDR3 protein: CASANQVSGSGTQYF
J gene: TRBJ2-4; V gene: TRBV5-5; clone size: NA; D gene: TRBD1; CDR3 DNA: TGTGCCAGCAGCCAGGGGGCGGAAAACATTCAGTACTTC; CDR3 protein: CASSQGAENIQYF
J gene: TRBJ2-3; V gene: TRBV19; clone size: NA; D gene: NA; CDR3 DNA: TGTGCCAGTAGTCCGCCGGGGGACCTTACAGATACGCAGTATTTT; CDR3 protein: CASSPPGDLTDTQYF
J gene: TRBJ2-6; V gene: TRBV5-1; clone size: NA; D gene: NA; CDR3 DNA: TGCGCCAGCAGCTTGTCAGGGTCACCTGGGGCCAACGTCCTGACTTTC; CDR3 protein: CASSLSGSPGANVLTF
J gene: TRBJ2-5; V gene: TRBV6-2/TRBV6-3; clone size: NA; D gene: NA; CDR3 DNA: TGTGCCAGCAGCCCCGGAGGGACGCAAGAGACCCAGTACTTC; CDR3 protein: CASSPGGTQETQYF
J gene: TRBJ1-4; V gene: TRBV2; clone size: NA; D gene: NA; CDR3 DNA: TGTGCCAGCAGTGAACAGGATAATGAAAAACTGTTTTTT; CDR3 protein: CASSEQDNEKLFF
J gene: TRBJ2-3; V gene: TRBV5-1; clone size: NA; D gene: TRBD2; CDR3 DNA: TGCGCCAGCAGCTTGGGCTCTAGCGGGCTCACAGATACGCAGTATTTT; CDR3 protein: CASSLGSSGLTDTQYF
J gene: TRBJ1-2; V gene: TRBV5-1; clone size: NA; D gene: TRBD1; CDR3 DNA: TGCGCCAGCAGCCAAGGGACAGGAGGTATCGATGGCTACACCTTC; CDR3 protein: CASSQGTGGIDGYTF
J gene: TRBJ1-1; V gene: TRBV5-6; clone size: once; D gene: NA; CDR3 DNA: TGTGCCAGCAGCGGTGCCGCGAACACTGAAGCTTTCTTT; CDR3 protein: CASSGAANTEAFF
J gene: TRBJ1-2; V gene: TRBV10-3; clone size: NA; D gene: TRBD1; CDR3 DNA: TGTGCCATCAGTGGGGGGAGACAGGGTTCAAGCTATGGCTACACCTTC; CDR3 protein: CAISGGRQGSSYGYTF
J gene: TRBJ2-1; V gene: TRBV3-1/TRBV3-2; clone size: NA; D gene: NA; CDR3 DNA: TGTGCCAGCAGCCAAGCTAGGGGCCTCTCCTACAATGAGCAGTTCTTC; CDR3 protein: CASSQARGLSYNEQFF
J gene: TRBJ1-5; V gene: TRBV7-8; clone size: NA; D gene: NA; CDR3 DNA: TGTGCCAGCAGCTTACAAGGGCAGCCCCAGCATTTT; CDR3 protein: CASSLQGQPQHF
J gene: TRBJ1-5; V gene: TRBV6-5; clone size: few; D gene: TRBD1; CDR3 DNA: TGTGCCACCGAGTTAGACAGGGCCAACAATCAGCCCCAGCATTTT; CDR3 protein: CATELDRANNQPQHF
J gene: TRBJ2-2; V gene: TRBV4-3; clone size: NA; D gene: TRBD1; CDR3 DNA: TGCGCCAGCAGCCAAGATACGACAGGGGGCGTTTCCACCGGGGAGCTGTTTTTT; CDR3 protein: CASSQDTTGGVSTGELFF
J gene: TRBJ2-5; V gene: TRBV4-1; clone size: NA; D gene: TRBD2; CDR3 DNA: TGCGCCAGCAGCCAAGATAATTTTCGGGCTAGCGGGGGGACCGCCCGGGAGACCCAGTACTTC; CDR3 protein: CASSQDNFRASGGTARETQYF
J gene: TRBJ1-3; V gene: TRBV29-1; clone size: NA; D gene: NA; CDR3 DNA: TGCAGCGTTGAATCGGCGATGACGGACACCATATATTTT; CDR3 protein: CSVESAMTDTIYF
J gene: TRBJ1-2; V gene: TRBV18; clone size: NA; D gene: NA; CDR3 DNA: TGTGCCAGCTCACCGGCAGATTCCTATGGCTACACCTTC; CDR3 protein: CASSPADSYGYTF
J gene: TRBJ1-3; V gene: TRBV12-3/TRBV12-4; clone size: NA; D gene: NA; CDR3 DNA: TGTGCCAGCAGTGTTTCCGGGGGAAACACCATATATTTT; CDR3 protein: CASSVSGGNTIYF
J gene: TRBJ1-1; V gene: TRBV28; clone size: NA; D gene: NA; CDR3 DNA: TGTGCCACAACAACGGGGAGTACTGAAGCTTTCTTT; CDR3 protein: CATTTGSTEAFF
J gene: TRBJ2-2; V gene: TRBV4-2; clone size: NA; D gene: NA; CDR3 DNA: TGTGCCAGCAGCCACCTGACAGGAAACACCGGGGAGCTGTTTTTT; CDR3 protein: CASSHLTGNTGELFF
J gene: TRBJ1-4; V gene: TRBV4-1; clone size: once; D gene: NA; CDR3 DNA: TGCGCCAGCAGCCCCTTGGGGGTTGGAACTAATGAAAAACTGTTTTTT; CDR3 protein: CASSPLGVGTNEKLFF
J gene: TRBJ1-6; V gene: TRBV4-1; clone size: NA; D gene: NA; CDR3 DNA: TGCGCCAGCAGCCAGGCCGATGGGGTCTCCTATAATTCACCCCTCCACTTT; CDR3 protein: CASSQADGVSYNSPLHF
J gene: TRBJ1-6; V gene: TRBV7-9; clone size: once; D gene: NA; CDR3 DNA: TGTGCCAGCAGCTCCCCTTACTCACCCCTCCACTTT; CDR3 protein: CASSSPYSPLHF